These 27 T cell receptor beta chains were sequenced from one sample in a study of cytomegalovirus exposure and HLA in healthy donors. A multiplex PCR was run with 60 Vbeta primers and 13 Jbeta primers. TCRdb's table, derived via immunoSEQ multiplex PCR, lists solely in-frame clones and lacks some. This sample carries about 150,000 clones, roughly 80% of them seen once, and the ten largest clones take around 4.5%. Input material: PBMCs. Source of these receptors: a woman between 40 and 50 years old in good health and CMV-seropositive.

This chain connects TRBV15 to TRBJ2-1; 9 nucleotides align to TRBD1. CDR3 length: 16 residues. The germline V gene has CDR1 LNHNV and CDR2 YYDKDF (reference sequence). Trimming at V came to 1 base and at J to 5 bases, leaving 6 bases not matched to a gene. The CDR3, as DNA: TGTGCCACCAGCAGAGGCTCCGGGACAGGGAACAATGAGCAGTTCTTC. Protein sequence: CATSRGSGTGNNEQFF.

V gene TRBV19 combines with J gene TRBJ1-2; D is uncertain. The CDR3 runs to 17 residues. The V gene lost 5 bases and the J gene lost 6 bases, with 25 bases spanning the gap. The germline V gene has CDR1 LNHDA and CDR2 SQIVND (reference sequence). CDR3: CASSSGSRGTILDGYTF. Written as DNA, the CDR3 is TGTGCCAGTAGTTCTGGCTCGCGGGGAACCATCCTAGATGGCTACACCTTC.

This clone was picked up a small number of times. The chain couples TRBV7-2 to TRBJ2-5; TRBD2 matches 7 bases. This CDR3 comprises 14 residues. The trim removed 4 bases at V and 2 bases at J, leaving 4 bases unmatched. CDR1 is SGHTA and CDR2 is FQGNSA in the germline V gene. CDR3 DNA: TGTGCCAGCAGCTCTGAGCGGGGTCAAGAGACCCAGTACTTC. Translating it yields CASSSERGQETQYF.

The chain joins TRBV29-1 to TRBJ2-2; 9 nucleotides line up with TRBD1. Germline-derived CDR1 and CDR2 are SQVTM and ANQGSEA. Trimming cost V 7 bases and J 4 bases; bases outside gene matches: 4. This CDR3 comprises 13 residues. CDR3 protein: CSAWTGATGELFF. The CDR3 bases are TGCAGCGCTTGGACAGGGGCCACCGGGGAGCTGTTTTTT.

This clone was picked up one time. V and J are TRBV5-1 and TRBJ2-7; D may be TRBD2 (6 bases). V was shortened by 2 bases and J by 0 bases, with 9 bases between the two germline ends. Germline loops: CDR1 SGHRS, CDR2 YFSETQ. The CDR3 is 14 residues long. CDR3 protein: CASSLAGTSYEQYF. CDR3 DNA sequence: TGCGCCAGCAGCTTAGCGGGTACCTCCTACGAGCAGTACTTC.

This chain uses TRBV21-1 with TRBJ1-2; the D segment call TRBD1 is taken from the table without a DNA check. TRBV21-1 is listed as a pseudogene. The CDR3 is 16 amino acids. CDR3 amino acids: CASSKGRDRFYYGYTF. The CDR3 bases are TGTGCCAGCAGCAAAGGAAGGGACAGGTTCTACTATGGCTACACCTTC.

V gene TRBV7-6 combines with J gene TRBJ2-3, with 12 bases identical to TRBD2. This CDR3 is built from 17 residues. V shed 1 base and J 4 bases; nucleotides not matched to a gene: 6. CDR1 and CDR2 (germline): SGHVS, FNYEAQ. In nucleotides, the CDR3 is TGTGCCAGCAGCTTAGGTGCTAGCGGGAGGGGGTCAGATACGCAGTATTTT. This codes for CASSLGASGRGSDTQYF.

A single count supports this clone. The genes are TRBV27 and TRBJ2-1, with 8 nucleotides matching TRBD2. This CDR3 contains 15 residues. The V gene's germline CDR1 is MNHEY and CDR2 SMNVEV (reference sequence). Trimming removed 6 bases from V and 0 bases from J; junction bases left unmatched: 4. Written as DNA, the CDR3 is TGTGCCAGCAGCTTAGCGGGGAGCTCCTACAATGAGCAGTTCTTC. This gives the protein CASSLAGSSYNEQFF.

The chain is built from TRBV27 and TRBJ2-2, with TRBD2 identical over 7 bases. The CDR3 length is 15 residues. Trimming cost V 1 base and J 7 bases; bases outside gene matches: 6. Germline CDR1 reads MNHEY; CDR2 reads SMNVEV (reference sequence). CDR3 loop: CASSLYSGAFGELFF. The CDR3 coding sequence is TGTGCCAGCAGTTTATACAGCGGGGCCTTCGGGGAGCTGTTTTTT.

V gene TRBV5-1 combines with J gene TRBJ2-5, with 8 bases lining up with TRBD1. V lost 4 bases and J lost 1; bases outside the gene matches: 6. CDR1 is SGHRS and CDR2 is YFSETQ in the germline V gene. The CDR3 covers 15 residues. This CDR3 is CASSPGTGLQETQYF. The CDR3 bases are TGCGCCAGCAGCCCAGGGACAGGCCTCCAAGAGACCCAGTACTTC.

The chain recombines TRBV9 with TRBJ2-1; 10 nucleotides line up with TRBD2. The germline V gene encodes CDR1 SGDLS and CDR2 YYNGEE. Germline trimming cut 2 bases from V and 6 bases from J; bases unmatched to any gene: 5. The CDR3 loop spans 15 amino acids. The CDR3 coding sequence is TGTGCCAGCAGCGTTGTAGCGGGAGGAGGCAATGAGCAGTTCTTC. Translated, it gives CASSVVAGGGNEQFF.

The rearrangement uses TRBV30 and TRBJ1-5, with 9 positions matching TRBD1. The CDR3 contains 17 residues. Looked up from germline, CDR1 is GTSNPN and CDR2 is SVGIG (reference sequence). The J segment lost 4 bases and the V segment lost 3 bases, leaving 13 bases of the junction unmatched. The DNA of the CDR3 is TGTGCCTGGAGGGGAGCCCTGCACAGGGGGCATAATCAGCCCCAGCATTTT. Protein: CAWRGALHRGHNQPQHF.

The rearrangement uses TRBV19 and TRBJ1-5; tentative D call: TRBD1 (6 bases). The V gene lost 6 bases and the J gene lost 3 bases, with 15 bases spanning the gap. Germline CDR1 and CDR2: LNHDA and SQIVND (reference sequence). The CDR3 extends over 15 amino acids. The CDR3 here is CASRHRDTYNQPQHF. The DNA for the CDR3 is TGTGCCAGTAGGCACCGGGACACTTACAATCAGCCCCAGCATTTT.

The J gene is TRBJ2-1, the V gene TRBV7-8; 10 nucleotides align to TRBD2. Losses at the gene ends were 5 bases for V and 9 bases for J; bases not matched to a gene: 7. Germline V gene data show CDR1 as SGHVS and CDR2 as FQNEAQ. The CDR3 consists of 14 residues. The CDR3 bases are TGTGCCAGCAGCCTTAGCGGGAGGAGGACTGAGCAGTTCTTC. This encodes CASSLSGRRTEQFF. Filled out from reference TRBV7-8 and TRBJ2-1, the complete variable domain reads GAGVSQSPRYKVAKRGQDVALRCDPISGHVSLFWYQQALGQGPEFLTYFQNEAQLDKSGLPSDRFFAERPEGSVSTLKIQRTQQEDSAVYLCASSLSGRRTEQFFGPGTRLTVL.

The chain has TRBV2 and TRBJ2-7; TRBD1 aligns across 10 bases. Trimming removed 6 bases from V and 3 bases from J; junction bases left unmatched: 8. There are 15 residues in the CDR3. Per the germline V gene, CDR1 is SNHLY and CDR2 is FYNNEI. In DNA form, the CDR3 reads TGTGCCAGCAGCACTGACAGGGGGCGAAGCTACGAGCAGTACTTC. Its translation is CASSTDRGRSYEQYF. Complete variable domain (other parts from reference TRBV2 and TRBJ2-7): EPEVTQTPSHQVTQMGQEVILRCVPISNHLYFYWYRQILGQKVEFLVSFYNNEISEKSEIFDDQFSVERPDGSNFTLKIRSTKLEDSAMYFCASSTDRGRSYEQYFGPGTRLTVT.

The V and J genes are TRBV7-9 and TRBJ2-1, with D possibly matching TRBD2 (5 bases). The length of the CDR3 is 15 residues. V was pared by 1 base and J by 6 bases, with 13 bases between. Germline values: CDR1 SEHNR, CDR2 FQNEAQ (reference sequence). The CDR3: CASSLVGLGFNEQFF. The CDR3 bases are TGTGCCAGCAGCTTAGTCGGACTGGGGTTCAATGAGCAGTTCTTC. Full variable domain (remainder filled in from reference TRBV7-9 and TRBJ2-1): DTGVSQNPRHKITKRGQNVTFRCDPISEHNRLYWYRQTLGQGPEFLTYFQNEAQLEKSRLLSDRFSAERPKGSFSTLEIQRTEQGDSAMYLCASSLVGLGFNEQFFGPGTRLTVL.

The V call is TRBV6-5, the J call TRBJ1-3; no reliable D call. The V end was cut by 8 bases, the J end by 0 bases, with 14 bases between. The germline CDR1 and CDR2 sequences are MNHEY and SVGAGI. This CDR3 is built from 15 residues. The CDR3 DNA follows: TGTGCCAGCGGGCCGACGGCTTCCTCTGGAAACACCATATATTTT. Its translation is CASGPTASSGNTIYF.

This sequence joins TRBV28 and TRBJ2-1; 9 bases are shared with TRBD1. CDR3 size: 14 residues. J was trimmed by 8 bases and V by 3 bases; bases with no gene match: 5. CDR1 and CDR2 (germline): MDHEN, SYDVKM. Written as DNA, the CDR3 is TGTGCCAGCAGTTTCGGGACAGGGATCGATGAGCAGTTCTTC. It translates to CASSFGTGIDEQFF.

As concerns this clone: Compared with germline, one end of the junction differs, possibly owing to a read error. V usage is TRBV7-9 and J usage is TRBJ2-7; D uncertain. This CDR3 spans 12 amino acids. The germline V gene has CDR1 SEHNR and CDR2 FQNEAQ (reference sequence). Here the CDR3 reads CSSSPNFGEQYF. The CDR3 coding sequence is TGTTCCAGCAGCCCCAACTTTGGCGAGCAGTACTTC. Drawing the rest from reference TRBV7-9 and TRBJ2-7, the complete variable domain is DTGVSQNPRHKITKRGQNVTFRCDPISEHNRLYWYRQTLGQGPEFLTYFQNEAQLEKSRLLSDRFSAERPKGSFSTLEIQRTEQGDSAMYLCSSSPNFGEQYFGPGTRLTVT.

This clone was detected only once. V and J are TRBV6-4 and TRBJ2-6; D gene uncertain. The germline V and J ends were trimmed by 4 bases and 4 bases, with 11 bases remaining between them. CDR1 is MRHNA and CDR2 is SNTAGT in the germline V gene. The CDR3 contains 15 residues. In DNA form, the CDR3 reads TGTGCCAGCAGTGCGAGCCCCACCGGGGCCAACGTCCTGACTTTC. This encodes CASSASPTGANVLTF.

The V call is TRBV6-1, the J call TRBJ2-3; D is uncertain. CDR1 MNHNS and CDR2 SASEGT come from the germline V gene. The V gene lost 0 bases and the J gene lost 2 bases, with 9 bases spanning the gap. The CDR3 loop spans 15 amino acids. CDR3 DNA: TGTGCCAGCAGTGAAGCGTACTTAAACACAGATACGCAGTATTTT. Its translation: CASSEAYLNTDTQYF.

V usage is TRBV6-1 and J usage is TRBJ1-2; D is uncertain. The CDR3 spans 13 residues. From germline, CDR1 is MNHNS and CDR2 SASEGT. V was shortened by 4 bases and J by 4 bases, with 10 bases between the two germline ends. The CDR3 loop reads CASSVTGGYGYTF. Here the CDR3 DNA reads TGTGCCAGCAGTGTCACGGGAGGCTATGGCTACACCTTC.

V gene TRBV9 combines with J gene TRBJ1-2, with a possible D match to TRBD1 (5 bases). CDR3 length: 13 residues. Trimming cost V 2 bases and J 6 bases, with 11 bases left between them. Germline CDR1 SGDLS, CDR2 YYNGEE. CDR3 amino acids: CASSVGPGHGYTF. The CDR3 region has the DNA TGTGCCAGCAGCGTCGGTCCAGGGCATGGCTACACCTTC.

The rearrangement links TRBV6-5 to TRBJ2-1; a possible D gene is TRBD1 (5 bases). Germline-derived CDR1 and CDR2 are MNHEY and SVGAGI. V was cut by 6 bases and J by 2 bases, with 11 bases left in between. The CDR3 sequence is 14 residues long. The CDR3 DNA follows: TGTGCCAGCAGCCGACAGTCTCCCTACAATGAGCAGTTCTTC. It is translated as CASSRQSPYNEQFF.

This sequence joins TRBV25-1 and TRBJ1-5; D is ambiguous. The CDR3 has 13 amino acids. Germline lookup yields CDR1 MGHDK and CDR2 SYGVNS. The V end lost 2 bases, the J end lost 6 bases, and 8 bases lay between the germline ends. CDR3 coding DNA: TGTGCCAGCAGTGAACCCGGGAGTCAGCCCCAGCATTTT. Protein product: CASSEPGSQPQHF.

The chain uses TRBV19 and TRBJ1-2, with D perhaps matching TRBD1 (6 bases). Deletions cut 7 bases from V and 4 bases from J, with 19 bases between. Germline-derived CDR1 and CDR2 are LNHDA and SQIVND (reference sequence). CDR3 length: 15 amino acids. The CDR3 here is CASNPSPSRGYGYTF. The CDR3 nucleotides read TGTGCCAGTAACCCCTCCCCATCCAGGGGCTATGGCTACACCTTC.

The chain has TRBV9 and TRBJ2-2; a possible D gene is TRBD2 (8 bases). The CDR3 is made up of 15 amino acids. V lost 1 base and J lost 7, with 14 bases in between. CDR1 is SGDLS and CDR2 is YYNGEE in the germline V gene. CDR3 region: CASSVSGGGFGELFF. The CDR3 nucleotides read TGTGCCAGCAGCGTATCGGGAGGGGGCTTCGGGGAGCTGTTTTTT. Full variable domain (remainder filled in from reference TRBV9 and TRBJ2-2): DSGVTQTPKHLITATGQRVTLRCSPRSGDLSVYWYQQSLDQGLQFLIQYYNGEERAKGNILERFSAQQFPDLHSELNLSSLELGDSALYFCASSVSGGGFGELFFGEGSRLTVL.